This T cell receptor (beta chain) was sequenced in a study of lymphopenia after photon versus proton radiotherapy. Notes on the study in general: Relative stability marked proton patients; photon patients lost diversity and naive cells. Post-nadir diversity loss with photons came from oligoclonal expansion, particularly CD8+ Temra cells.

Sequencing was performed with immunoSEQ multiplex PCR; in TCRdb, only in-frame clones are kept and a portion is missing. The sample records 150,000 to 200,000 clones, roughly nine tenths being singletons. About this clone: Its cognate antigen is unknown.

Per the germline V gene, CDR1 is LGHNA and CDR2 is YNFKEQ. This CDR3 is built from 21 residues. V lost 1 base, J lost 3 bases, and 17 bases stayed unmatched. This TCR was sampled from a man aged 50 to 60 with gastric cancer. J is TRBJ2-3 and V is TRBV4-2, with 12 bases fitting TRBD2. Sequencing was performed on peripheral blood, taken from a patient treated with photon-based radiotherapy. Here the CDR3 reads CASSQGPPGTSGPNLTDTQYF. CDR3 sequence (DNA): TGTGCCAGCAGCCAAGGGCCTCCCGGGACTAGCGGGCCGAACCTTACAGATACGCAGTATTTT.